The source of this T cell receptor beta chain is a study of blood T cell repertoires in COVID-19. Between the trimmed V and J ends, which lost 2 bases and 2 bases, there was a span of 10 bases. Germline V gene sequence: CDR1 LGHNA, CDR2 YNFKEQ. This CDR3 comprises 16 residues. The assay was immunoSEQ multiplex PCR, and TCRdb's table has in-frame clones only and misses some. The table lists around 76,000 clones, 81% of them singletons. The chain combines TRBV4-2 with TRBJ2-6; D might be TRBD1 (6 bases). The sample consisted of peripheral blood. This sequence was found in a woman in her 70s with acute or convalescent COVID-19. The CDR3 is CASSQTTGTGANVLTF. CDR3 DNA: TGTGCCAGCAGCCAAACAACAGGGACTGGGGCCAACGTCCTGACTTTC.